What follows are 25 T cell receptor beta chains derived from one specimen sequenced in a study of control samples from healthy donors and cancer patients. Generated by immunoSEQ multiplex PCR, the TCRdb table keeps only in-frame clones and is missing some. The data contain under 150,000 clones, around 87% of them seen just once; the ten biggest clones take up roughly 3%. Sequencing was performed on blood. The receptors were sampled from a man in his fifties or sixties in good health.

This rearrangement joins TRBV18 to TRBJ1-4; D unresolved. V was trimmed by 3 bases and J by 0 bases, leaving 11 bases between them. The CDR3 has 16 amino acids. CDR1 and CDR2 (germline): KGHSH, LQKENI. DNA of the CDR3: TGTGCCAGCTCACCGCGTCCTCCGGCAACTAATGAAAAACTGTTTTTT. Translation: CASSPRPPATNEKLFF.

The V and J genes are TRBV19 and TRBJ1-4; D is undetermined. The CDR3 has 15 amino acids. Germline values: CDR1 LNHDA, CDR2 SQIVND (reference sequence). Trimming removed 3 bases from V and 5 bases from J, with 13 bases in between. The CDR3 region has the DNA TGTGCCAGTAGTATTGGACGGGGTCTAAATGAAAAACTGTTTTTT. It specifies CASSIGRGLNEKLFF.

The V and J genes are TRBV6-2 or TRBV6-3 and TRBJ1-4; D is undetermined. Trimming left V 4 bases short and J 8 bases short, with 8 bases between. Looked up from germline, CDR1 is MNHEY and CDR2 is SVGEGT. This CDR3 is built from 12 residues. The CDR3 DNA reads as TGTGCCAGCAGTTCTATGGACGAAAAACTGTTTTTT. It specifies CASSSMDEKLFF.

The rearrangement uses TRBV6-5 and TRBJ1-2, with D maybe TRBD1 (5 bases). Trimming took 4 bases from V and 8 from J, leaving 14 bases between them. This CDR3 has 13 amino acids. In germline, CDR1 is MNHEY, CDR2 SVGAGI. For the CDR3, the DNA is TGTGCCAGCAGTTTCACGACAGTGGGGGGCTACACCTTC. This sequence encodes CASSFTTVGGYTF.

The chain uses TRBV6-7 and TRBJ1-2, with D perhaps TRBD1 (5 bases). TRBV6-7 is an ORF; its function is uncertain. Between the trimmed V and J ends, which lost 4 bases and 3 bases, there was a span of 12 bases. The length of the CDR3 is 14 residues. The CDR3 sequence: CASSWDCNHYGYTF. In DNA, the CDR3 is TGTGCCAGCAGTTGGGACTGCAATCACTATGGCTACACCTTC.

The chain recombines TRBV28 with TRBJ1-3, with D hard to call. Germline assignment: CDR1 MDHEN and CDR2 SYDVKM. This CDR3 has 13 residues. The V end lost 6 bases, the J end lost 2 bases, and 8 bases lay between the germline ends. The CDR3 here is CASSSPPGNTIYF. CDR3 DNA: TGTGCCAGCAGCTCCCCCCCTGGAAACACCATATATTTT.

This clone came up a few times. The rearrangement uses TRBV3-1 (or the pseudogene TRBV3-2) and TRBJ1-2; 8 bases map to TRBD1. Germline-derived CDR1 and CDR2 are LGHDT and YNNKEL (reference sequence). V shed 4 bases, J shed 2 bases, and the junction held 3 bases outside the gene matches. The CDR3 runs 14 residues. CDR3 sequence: CASSPGQGNYGYTF. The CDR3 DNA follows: TGTGCCAGCAGCCCCGGACAGGGAAACTATGGCTACACCTTC.

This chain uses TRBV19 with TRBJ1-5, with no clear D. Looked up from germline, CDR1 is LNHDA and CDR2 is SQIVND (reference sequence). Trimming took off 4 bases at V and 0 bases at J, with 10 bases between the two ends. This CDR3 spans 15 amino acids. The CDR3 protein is CASSTSQTSNQPQHF. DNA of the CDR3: TGTGCCAGTAGTACCAGCCAGACTAGCAATCAGCCCCAGCATTTT.

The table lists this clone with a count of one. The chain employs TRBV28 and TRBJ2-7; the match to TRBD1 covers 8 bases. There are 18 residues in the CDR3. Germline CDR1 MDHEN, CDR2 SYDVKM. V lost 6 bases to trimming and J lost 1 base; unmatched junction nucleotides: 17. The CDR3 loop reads CASSPNGGRTGGSYEQYF. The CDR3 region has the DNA TGTGCCAGCAGCCCAAACGGAGGTCGAACAGGGGGGTCCTACGAGCAGTACTTC.

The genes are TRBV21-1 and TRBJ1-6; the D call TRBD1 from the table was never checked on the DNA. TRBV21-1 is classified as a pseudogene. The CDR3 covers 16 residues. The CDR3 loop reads CASSKDETGGGSPLHF. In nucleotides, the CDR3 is TGTGCCAGCAGCAAAGATGAAACAGGGGGTGGTTCACCCCTCCACTTT.

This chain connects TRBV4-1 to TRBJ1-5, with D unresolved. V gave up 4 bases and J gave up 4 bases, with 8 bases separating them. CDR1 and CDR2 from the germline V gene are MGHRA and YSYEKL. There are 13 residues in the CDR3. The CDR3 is CASSPDGNQPQHF. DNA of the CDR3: TGCGCCAGCAGCCCGGACGGAAATCAGCCCCAGCATTTT.

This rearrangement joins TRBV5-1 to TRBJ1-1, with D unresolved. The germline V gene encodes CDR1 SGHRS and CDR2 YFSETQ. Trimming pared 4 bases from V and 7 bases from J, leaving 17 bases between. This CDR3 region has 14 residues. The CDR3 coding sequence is TGCGCCAGCAGCCCCGACCCCCCGAGTGGTGAAGCTTTCTTT. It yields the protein CASSPDPPSGEAFF.

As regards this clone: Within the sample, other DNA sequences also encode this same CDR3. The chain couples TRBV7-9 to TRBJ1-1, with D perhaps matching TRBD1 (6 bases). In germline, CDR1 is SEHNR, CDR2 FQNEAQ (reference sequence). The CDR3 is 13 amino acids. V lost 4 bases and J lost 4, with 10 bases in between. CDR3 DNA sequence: TGTGCCAGCAGCTCACAGGGAGGCACTGAAGCTTTCTTT. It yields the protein CASSSQGGTEAFF.

The CDR3 DNA follows: TGTGCCAGCTCCCCCCTAGCGGGGGGAAACAATGAGCAGTTCTTC. As protein: CASSPLAGGNNEQFF. V and J are TRBV18 and TRBJ2-1; 11 positions agree with TRBD2. The CDR3 loop spans 15 amino acids. After removal of 6 bases from V and 5 bases from J, the junction contained 6 bases not matched to a gene. The germline V gene encodes CDR1 KGHSH and CDR2 LQKENI.

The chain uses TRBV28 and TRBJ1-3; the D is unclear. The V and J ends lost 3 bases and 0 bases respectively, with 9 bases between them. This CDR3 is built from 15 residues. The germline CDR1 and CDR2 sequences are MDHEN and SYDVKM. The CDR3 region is CASSLTQNSGNTIYF. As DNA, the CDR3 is TGTGCCAGCAGTTTGACACAGAACTCTGGAAACACCATATATTTT.

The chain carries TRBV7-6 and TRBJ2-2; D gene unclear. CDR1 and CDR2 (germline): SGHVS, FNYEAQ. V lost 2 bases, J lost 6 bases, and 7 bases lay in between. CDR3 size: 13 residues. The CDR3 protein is CASSLMLSGELFF. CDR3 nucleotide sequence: TGTGCCAGCAGCTTAATGCTCTCCGGGGAGCTGTTTTTT. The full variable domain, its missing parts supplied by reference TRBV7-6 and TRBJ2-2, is GAGVSQSPRYKVTKRGQDVALRCDPISGHVSLYWYRQALGQGPEFLTYFNYEAQQDKSGLPNDRFSAERPEGSISTLTIQRTEQRDSAMYRCASSLMLSGELFFGEGSRLTVL.

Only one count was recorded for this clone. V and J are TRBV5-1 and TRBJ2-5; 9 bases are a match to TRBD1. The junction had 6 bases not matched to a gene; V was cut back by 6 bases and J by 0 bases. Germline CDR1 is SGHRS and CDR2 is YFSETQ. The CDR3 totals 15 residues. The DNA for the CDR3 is TGCGCCAGCACCCGGACAGGGGCGTACCAAGAGACCCAGTACTTC. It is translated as CASTRTGAYQETQYF.

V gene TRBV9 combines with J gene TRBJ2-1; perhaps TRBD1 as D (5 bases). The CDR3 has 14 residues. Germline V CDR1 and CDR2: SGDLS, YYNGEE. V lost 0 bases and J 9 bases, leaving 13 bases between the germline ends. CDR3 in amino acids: CASSVASRVGEQFF. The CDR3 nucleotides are TGTGCCAGCAGCGTAGCTTCCAGGGTGGGTGAGCAGTTCTTC.

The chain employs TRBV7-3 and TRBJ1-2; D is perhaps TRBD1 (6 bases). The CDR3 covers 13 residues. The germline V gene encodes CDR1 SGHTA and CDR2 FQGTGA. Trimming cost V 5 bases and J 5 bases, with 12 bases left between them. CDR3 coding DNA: TGTGCCAGCAGCCCAGGGGAGGGATATGGCTACACCTTC. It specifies CASSPGEGYGYTF. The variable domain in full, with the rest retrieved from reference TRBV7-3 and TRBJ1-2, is GAGVSQTPSNKVTEKGKYVELRCDPISGHTALYWYRQSLGQGPEFLIYFQGTGAADDSGLPNDRFFAVRPEGSVSTLKIQRTERGDSAVYLCASSPGEGYGYTFGSGTRLTVV.

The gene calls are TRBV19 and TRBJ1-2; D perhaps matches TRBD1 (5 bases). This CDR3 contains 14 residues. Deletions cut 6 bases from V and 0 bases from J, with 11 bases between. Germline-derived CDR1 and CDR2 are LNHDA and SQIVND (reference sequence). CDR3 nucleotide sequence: TGTGCCAGTAGGCGGGACGGATCTAACTATGGCTACACCTTC. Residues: CASRRDGSNYGYTF.

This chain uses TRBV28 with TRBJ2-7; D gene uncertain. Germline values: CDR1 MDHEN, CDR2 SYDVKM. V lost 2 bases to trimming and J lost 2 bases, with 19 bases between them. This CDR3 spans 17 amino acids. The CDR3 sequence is CASSLTSGGVIPYEQYF. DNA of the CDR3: TGTGCCAGCAGTTTAACTTCTGGTGGGGTAATACCCTACGAGCAGTACTTC.

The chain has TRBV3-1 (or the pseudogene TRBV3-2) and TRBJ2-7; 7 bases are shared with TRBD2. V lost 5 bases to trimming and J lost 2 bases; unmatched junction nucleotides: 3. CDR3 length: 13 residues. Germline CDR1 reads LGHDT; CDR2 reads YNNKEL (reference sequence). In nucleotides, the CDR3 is TGTGCCAGCAGCGACGCGGGGGCCTACGAGCAGTACTTC. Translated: CASSDAGAYEQYF.

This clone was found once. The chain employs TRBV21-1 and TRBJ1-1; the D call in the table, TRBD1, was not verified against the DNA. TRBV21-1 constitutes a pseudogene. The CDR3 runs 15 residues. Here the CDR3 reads CASSQTQGNVLEAFF. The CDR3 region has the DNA TGTGCCAGCAGCCAGACCCAGGGTAACGTCCTTGAAGCTTTCTTT.

As DNA, the CDR3 is TGTGCCAGCAGCTTGGGACAGGTCCTGGGGAATGAGCAGTTCTTC. Its protein is CASSLGQVLGNEQFF. The V call is TRBV5-8, the J call TRBJ2-1; the D gene is possibly TRBD1 (6 bases). The CDR3 extends over 15 amino acids. Per germline, CDR1 SGHTS and CDR2 YDEGEE. Trimming shortened V by 0 bases and J by 7 bases, and 14 bases separated the two germline ends.

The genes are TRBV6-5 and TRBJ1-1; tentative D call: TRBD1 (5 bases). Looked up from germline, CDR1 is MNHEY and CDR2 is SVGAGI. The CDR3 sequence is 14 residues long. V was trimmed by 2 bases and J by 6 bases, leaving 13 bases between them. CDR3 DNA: TGTGCCAGCAGTTACGAGGGGCTAGGTCCTGAAGCTTTCTTT. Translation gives CASSYEGLGPEAFF.